The T cell receptor beta chain under discussion was sequenced for a study of high-grade serous ovarian cancer treatment subgroups. At the level of the study: Each sample yielded on average around 7,000 unique TCR beta rearrangements from 12,000 to 15,000 reads.

Repertoires were generated with immunoSEQ multiplex PCR, while TCRdb's copy carries only in-frame clones and drops some. The sample records around 4,800 clones, 65% to 70% being singletons. Tumor samples were taken before definitive surgery or chemotherapy. The germline V gene has CDR1 SGHTA and CDR2 FQGNSA. Trimming took 2 bases from V and 2 from J, leaving 10 bases between them. CDR3 length: 15 residues. This TCR was sampled from a human donor with high-grade serous ovarian cancer. The chain has TRBV7-2 and TRBJ2-1; D assignment may be TRBD1 or TRBD2 (5 bases each). The sample was tumor tissue. The CDR3 DNA sequence: TGTGCCAGCAGCTTATCGGGGCAGGCCTACAATGAGCAGTTCTTC. Its translation is CASSLSGQAYNEQFF.